This T cell receptor (beta chain) was identified in a study of blood T cell repertoires in COVID-19. At the level of the study: COVID-19 samples, acute and convalescent, were from the United States, Italy and Spain. PBMCs, B-cell-depleted T cells, or T cells provided the cDNA or gDNA that made up the material.

V lost 4 bases and J lost 4, with 17 bases in between. The germline V gene has CDR1 LGHDT and CDR2 YNNKEL (reference sequence). This CDR3 region has 15 residues. Original handling: Reference gene primer amplification gave estimated nucleated cell counts. The repertoire was sequenced with immunoSEQ multiplex PCR; TCRdb's copy has only in-frame clones and lacks some. V and J calls and clone size are those listed in that table; D and trimming were worked out from the DNA. The repertoire has 110,000 or so clones, 85% of them found once; the top ten carry about 13%. The sample was peripheral blood. The J gene is TRBJ2-7, the V gene TRBV3-1 (or the pseudogene TRBV3-2), with D possibly being TRBD1 (5 bases). The TCR comes from a human donor in a cohort sampled during active COVID-19. This chain's CDR3 is CASSPQVTAVYEQYF. CDR3 nucleotides: TGTGCCAGCAGCCCTCAAGTGACAGCCGTATACGAGCAGTACTTC.